Listed below are T cell receptor beta chains from one sample, sequenced in a study of response to subunit inactivated influenza vaccine. TCRdb re-analysed the RT-PCR reads in MiXCR, keeping a single row per CDR3 protein. The repertoire has some 520,000 distinct CDR3 sequences, 16% of them found once; the top ten carry less than 4%. Sequencing was performed on CD4+ T cells sorted from PBMCs, taken roughly 24 months after vaccination. The receptor source for this set is a man aged 50-75 years who received an inactivated influenza vaccine. Each CDR3 is given with its conserved first and last residue. Each record gives: D gene, J gene, clone size, V gene, CDR3 protein. D genes are given only for firm matches. Clone size is not always given. Where it is, it says once, few, many or a class for expanded clones.

d_gene: TRBD2; j_gene: TRBJ2-5; abundance: NA; v_gene: TRBV29-1; CDR3aa: CSVDVASGGETQYF
d_gene: TRBD1; j_gene: TRBJ2-5; abundance: NA; v_gene: TRBV2; CDR3aa: CASSQGQGRMETQYF
d_gene: NA; j_gene: TRBJ2-3; abundance: NA; v_gene: TRBV28; CDR3aa: CASTISSLDTQYF
d_gene: NA; j_gene: TRBJ1-5; abundance: few; v_gene: TRBV7-2; CDR3aa: CASSLVSSGNQPQHF
d_gene: NA; j_gene: TRBJ1-5; abundance: few; v_gene: TRBV6-2/TRBV6-3; CDR3aa: CASSQSTGYSNQPQHF
d_gene: NA; j_gene: TRBJ1-6; abundance: NA; v_gene: TRBV10-3; CDR3aa: CAISDDSAGSPLHF
d_gene: TRBD2; j_gene: TRBJ2-7; abundance: many; v_gene: TRBV3-1; CDR3aa: CASSQGSSGRYEQYF
d_gene: TRBD2; j_gene: TRBJ2-3; abundance: few; v_gene: TRBV18; CDR3aa: CASSAGGTGDTDTQYF
d_gene: NA; j_gene: TRBJ2-5; abundance: few; v_gene: TRBV6-2/TRBV6-3; CDR3aa: CASSSPLRETQYF
d_gene: TRBD1; j_gene: TRBJ1-1; abundance: NA; v_gene: TRBV12-3/TRBV12-4; CDR3aa: CASSLARSWTGGPTEAFF
d_gene: TRBD2; j_gene: TRBJ2-3; abundance: many; v_gene: TRBV12-3/TRBV12-4; CDR3aa: CASSLTSGRGTDTQYF